The 7 T cell receptor beta chains below were found in one sample sequenced in a study of graft-versus-host responses after intestinal transplantation. Irradiated, violet-dye-labeled stimulator cells, approximately 200,000 in number, were plated with approximately 200,000 CFSE-labeled responder cells. Using immunoSEQ multiplex PCR, the repertoire was profiled, and TCRdb retains in-frame clones only, with some absent. Found here are several thousand clones, roughly 30% of them singletons; the top ten hold 2.5% to 3.5%. The source material was alloreactive CD8+ T cells from a mixed lymphocyte reaction culture, sampled before transplantation. Indicated subset: CFSE-low proliferating T cells sorted from roughly six-day pre-transplant mixed lymphocyte reaction (GvH or HvG direction). The receptors shown here come from a human patient who was an organ donor for intestinal transplantation.

This clone appeared a few times. This rearrangement joins TRBV9 to TRBJ1-1, with a tentative D call TRBD1 (5 bases). The germline V and J ends were trimmed by 3 bases and 10 bases, with 13 bases remaining between them. CDR3 length: 12 amino acids. Germline CDR1 SGDLS, CDR2 YYNGEE. CDR3 sequence (DNA): TGTGCCAGCAGCGGGCGACAGTCGGGAGCTTTCTTT. This translates into CASSGRQSGAFF. The variable domain in full, completed from reference TRBV9 and TRBJ1-1, reads DSGVTQTPKHLITATGQRVTLRCSPRSGDLSVYWYQQSLDQGLQFLIQYYNGEERAKGNILERFSAQQFPDLHSELNLSSLELGDSALYFCASSGRQSGAFFGQGTRLTVV.

This clone was detected once. This rearrangement joins TRBV5-1 to TRBJ2-1; D perhaps matches TRBD1 (8 bases). Germline CDR1 and CDR2: SGHRS and YFSETQ. V gave up 1 base and J gave up 8 bases, with 16 bases separating them. This CDR3 contains 15 residues. The CDR3 DNA sequence: TGCGCCAGCAGCTTGATGTACAGGGGGGGCGATGAGCAGTTCTTC. Translation: CASSLMYRGGDEQFF.

This clone was seen a few times. The CDR3 nucleotides read TGCGCCAGCAGCCAAGGGCTAGCGAGGTACAATGAGCAGTTCTTC. It codes for CASSQGLARYNEQFF. The chain couples TRBV4-1 to TRBJ2-1; a weak D match, TRBD2 (6 bases). CDR1 and CDR2 (germline): MGHRA, YSYEKL. The V gene lost 1 base and the J gene lost 4 bases, with 11 bases spanning the gap. CDR3 length equals 15 residues.

The gene calls are TRBV11-3 and TRBJ2-3; TRBD2 matches at 11 bases. The CDR3 length is 17 residues. J lost 0 bases, V lost 0 bases, and 2 bases had no gene match. CDR1 SGHNT and CDR2 YENEEA come from the germline V gene. The CDR3 sequence is CASSLDTSGGSTDTQYF. In DNA, the CDR3 is TGTGCCAGCAGCTTAGACACTAGCGGGGGAAGCACAGATACGCAGTATTTT.

V is TRBV28 and J is TRBJ1-2; D is uncertain. V dropped 2 bases and J dropped 4 bases, with 11 bases sitting between them. The CDR3 has 14 amino acids. Germline CDR1 reads MDHEN; CDR2 reads SYDVKM. The CDR3 is CASSLRRSFYGYTF. As DNA, the CDR3 is TGTGCCAGCAGTTTACGGCGGTCCTTCTATGGCTACACCTTC.

This clone is labeled as medium-sized (0.01 to 0.1%). The chain joins TRBV7-9 to TRBJ2-7; D unresolved. The V and J ends lost 6 bases and 5 bases respectively, with 11 bases between them. Per germline, CDR1 SEHNR and CDR2 FQNEAQ (reference sequence). This CDR3 is built from 12 residues. The chain's CDR3 is CASSRSLDEQYF. The CDR3 DNA follows: TGTGCCAGCAGTAGATCCCTGGACGAGCAGTACTTC. Looking up the rest from reference TRBV7-9 and TRBJ2-7 gives the full variable domain: DTGVSQNPRHKITKRGQNVTFRCDPISEHNRLYWYRQTLGQGPEFLTYFQNEAQLEKSRLLSDRFSAERPKGSFSTLEIQRTEQGDSAMYLCASSRSLDEQYFGPGTRLTVT.

This clone is labeled medium-sized. V usage is TRBV7-3 and J usage is TRBJ2-2, with D possibly TRBD1 on 5 matching bases. V was trimmed by 2 bases and J by 5 bases, leaving 6 bases between them. The CDR3 is 13 amino acids. Germline values: CDR1 SGHTA, CDR2 FQGTGA. This CDR3 is CASSLQGTGELFF. CDR3 DNA sequence: TGTGCCAGCAGCTTACAGGGAACCGGGGAGCTGTTTTTT.